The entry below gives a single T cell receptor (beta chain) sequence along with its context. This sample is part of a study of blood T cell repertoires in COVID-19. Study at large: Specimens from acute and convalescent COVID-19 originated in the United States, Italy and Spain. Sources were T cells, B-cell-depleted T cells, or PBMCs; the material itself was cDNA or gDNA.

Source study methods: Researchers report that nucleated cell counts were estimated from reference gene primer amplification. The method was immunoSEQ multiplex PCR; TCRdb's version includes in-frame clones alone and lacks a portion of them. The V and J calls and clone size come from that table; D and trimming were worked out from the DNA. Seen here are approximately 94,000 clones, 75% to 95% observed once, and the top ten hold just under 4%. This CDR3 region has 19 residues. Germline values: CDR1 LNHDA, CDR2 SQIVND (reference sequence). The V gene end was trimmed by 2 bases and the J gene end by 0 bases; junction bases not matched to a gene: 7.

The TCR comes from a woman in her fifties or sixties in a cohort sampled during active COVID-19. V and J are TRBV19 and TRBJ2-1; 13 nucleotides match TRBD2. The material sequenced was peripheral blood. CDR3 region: CASSILGLAGADSYNEQFF. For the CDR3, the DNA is TGTGCCAGTAGTATATTAGGACTAGCGGGGGCAGACTCCTACAATGAGCAGTTCTTC.